This T cell receptor (beta chain) stems from a study of T cell responses to AZD1222 COVID-19 vaccine. Study-wide results and caveats: When two AZD1222 doses had been given, Spike-specific TCR breadth and depth rose. Researchers took repertoire samples only after the peak T cell response had come. White British ancestry dominated among donors, who included more females, and clonal diversity was possibly underestimated.

V shed 5 bases, J shed 4 bases, and the junction held 14 bases outside the gene matches. The germline CDR1 and CDR2 sequences are MGHRA and YSYEKL. This CDR3 has 18 residues. Only in-frame clones appear in the TCRdb table, and some are missing; sequencing was by immunoSEQ multiplex PCR. The table records about 160,000 clones, 90% to 95% of them present only once. In the case of this clone: The antigen remains undetermined.

This sample comprised peripheral blood, obtained on day 0 of AZD1222 vaccination. The chain uses TRBV4-1 and TRBJ1-5; 10 bases are shared with TRBD1. This clonotype was sampled from an adult in good health. CDR3 protein: CASSSGTGEVWPNQPQHF. CDR3 in DNA: TGCGCCAGCAGCTCCGGGACAGGGGAGGTATGGCCAAATCAGCCCCAGCATTTT.